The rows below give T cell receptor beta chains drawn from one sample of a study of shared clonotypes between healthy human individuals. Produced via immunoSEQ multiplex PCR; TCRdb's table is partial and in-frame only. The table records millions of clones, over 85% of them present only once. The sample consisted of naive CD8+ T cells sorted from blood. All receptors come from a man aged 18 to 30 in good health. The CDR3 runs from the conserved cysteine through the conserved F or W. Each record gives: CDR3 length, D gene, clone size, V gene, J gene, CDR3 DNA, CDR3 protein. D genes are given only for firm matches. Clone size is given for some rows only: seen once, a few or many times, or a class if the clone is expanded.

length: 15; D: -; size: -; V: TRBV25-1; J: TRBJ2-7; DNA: TGTGCCAGCACTGAATTTCAGGGGAATTCCTACGAGCAGTACTTC; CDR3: CASTEFQGNSYEQYF
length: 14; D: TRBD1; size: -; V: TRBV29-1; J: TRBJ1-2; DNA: TGCAGCGTTGAGGGACAGACCGCATCCTATGGCTACACCTTC; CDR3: CSVEGQTASYGYTF
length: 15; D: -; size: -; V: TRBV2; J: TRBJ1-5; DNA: TGTGCCAGCAGCCCTCGGGCAGAGGGCAATCAGCCCCAGCATTTT; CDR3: CASSPRAEGNQPQHF
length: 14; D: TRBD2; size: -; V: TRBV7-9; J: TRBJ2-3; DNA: TGTGCCAGCAGCCCCGGGACTAGCGCGTATACGCAGTATTTT; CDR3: CASSPGTSAYTQYF
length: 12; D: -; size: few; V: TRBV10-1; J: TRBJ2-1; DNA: TGCGCCAGCAGTGATACTAGTACTGAGCAGTTCTTC; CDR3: CASSDTSTEQFF
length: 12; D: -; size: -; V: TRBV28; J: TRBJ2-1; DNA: TGTGCCAGCAGTTTAAACGGCAATGAGCAGTTCTTC; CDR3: CASSLNGNEQFF
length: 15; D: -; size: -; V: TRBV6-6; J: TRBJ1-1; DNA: TGTGCCAGCAGTTACTCTAGGGGTATGAACACTGAAGCTTTCTTT; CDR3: CASSYSRGMNTEAFF
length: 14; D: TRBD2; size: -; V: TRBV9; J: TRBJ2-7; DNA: TGTGCCAGCAGCCCTAGCGGGGGCCCCTACGAGCAGTACTTC; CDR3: CASSPSGGPYEQYF
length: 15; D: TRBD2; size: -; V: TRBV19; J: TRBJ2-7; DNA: TGTGCCAGTAGTATCGGACTAGCGGGAGGTGCCGAGCAGTACTTC; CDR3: CASSIGLAGGAEQYF
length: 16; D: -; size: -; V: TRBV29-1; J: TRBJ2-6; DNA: TGCAGCGTTGTAGGGGCGAAAAACTCTGGGGCCAACGTCCTGACTTTC; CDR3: CSVVGAKNSGANVLTF
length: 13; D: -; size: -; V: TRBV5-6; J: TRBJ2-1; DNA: TGTGCCAGCAGATATCAGGGGGAGGGTGAGCAGTTCTTC; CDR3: CASRYQGEGEQFF
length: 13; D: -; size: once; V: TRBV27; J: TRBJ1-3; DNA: TGTGCCAGCAGTATTAGCTCTGGAAACACCATATATTTT; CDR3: CASSISSGNTIYF
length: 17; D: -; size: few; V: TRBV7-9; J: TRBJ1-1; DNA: TGTGCCAGCAGCTTAGGAACGTTTGACGCCCTGAGAACTGAAGCTTTCTTT; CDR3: CASSLGTFDALRTEAFF
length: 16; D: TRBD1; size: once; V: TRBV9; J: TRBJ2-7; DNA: TGTGCCAGCAGCGACGGAAGCGGGACAGGGTTGCGCGAGCAGTACTTC; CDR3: CASSDGSGTGLREQYF
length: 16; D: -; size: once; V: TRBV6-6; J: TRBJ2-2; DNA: TGTGCCAGCAGACCCCTCCCCGGACACAACACCGGGGAGCTGTTTTTT; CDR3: CASRPLPGHNTGELFF
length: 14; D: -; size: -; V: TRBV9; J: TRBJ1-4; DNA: TGTGCCAGCAGCGCCGCGGGGGGCTGGGAAAAACTGTTTTTT; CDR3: CASSAAGGWEKLFF
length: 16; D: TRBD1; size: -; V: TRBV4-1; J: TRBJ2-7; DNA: TGCGCCAGCAGCCAAGTTACCGGGACAGGGGTGGACGAGCAGTACTTC; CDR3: CASSQVTGTGVDEQYF
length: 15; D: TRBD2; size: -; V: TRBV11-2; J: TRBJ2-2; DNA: TGTGCCAGCACCCCGGGACTAGCGCGCGACGGGGAGCTGTTTTTT; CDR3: CASTPGLARDGELFF
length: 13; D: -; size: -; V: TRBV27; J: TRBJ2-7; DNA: TGTGCCAGCTCTTACATCGGGTCTCTCGAGCAGTACTTC; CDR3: CASSYIGSLEQYF
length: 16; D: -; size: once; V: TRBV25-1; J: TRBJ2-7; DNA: TGTGCCAGCAGTGAATTCCCAACAGAGAACTCCTACGAGCAGTACTTC; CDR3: CASSEFPTENSYEQYF
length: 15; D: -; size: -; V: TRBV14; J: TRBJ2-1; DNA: TGTGCCAGCAGCCCAAGCCCGGATCGGGACAATGAGCAGTTCTTC; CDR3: CASSPSPDRDNEQFF
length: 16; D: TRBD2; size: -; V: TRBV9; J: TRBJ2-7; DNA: TGTGCCAGCAGCGGGTTAGCGGGAGGACAGACCTACGAGCAGTACTTC; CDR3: CASSGLAGGQTYEQYF
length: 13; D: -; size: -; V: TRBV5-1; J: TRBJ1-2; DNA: TGCGCCAGCAGCCCTACACCGCAGTATGGCTACACCTTC; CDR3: CASSPTPQYGYTF
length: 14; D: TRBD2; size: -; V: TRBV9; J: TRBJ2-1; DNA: TGTGCCAGCAGCGTACTAGCGGGAGAATCTGAGCAGTTCTTC; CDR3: CASSVLAGESEQFF
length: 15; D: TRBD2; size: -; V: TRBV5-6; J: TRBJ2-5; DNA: TGTGCCAGCAGCTTGGGAGGCGGGAGTGCAGAGACCCAGTACTTC; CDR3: CASSLGGGSAETQYF
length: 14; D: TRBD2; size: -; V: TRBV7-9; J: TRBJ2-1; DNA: TGTGCCAGCAGCTTAGTAGCGGGAGTGAATGAGCAGTTCTTC; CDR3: CASSLVAGVNEQFF
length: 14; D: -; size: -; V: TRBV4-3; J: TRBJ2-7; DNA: TGCGCCAGCAGCCAAGACTTGGGGGCCTACGAGCAGTACTTC; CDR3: CASSQDLGAYEQYF
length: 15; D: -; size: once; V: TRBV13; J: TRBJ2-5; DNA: TGTGCCAGCAGCTTAGGGACTGGATACCAAGAGACCCAGTACTTC; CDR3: CASSLGTGYQETQYF
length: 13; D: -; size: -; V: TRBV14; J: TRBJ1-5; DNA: TGTGCCAGCAGCCAAGATATTGGGCAGCCCCAGCATTTT; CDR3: CASSQDIGQPQHF
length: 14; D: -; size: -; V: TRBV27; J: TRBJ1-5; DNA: TGTGCCAGCAGTTTAGTGGGGTCGGGGCAGCCCCAGCATTTT; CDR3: CASSLVGSGQPQHF
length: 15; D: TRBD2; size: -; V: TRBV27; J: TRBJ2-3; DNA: TGTGCCAGCCTATCTAGCGGGGGGGTCCCAGATACGCAGTATTTT; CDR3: CASLSSGGVPDTQYF
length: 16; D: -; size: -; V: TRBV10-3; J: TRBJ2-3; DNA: TGTGCCATCAGCGCACTAGCGGTTACAGGGGGCGATACGCAGTATTTT; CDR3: CAISALAVTGGDTQYF
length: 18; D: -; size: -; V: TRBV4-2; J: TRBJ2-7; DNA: TGTGCCAGCAGCCAAGATTGGGGAGTCCCCCCGACGGGTTACGAGCAGTACTTC; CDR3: CASSQDWGVPPTGYEQYF
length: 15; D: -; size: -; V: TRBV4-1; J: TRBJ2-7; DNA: TGCGCCAGCAGCCAAGTACAGGGCTACCGTGGGGAGCAGTACTTC; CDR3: CASSQVQGYRGEQYF
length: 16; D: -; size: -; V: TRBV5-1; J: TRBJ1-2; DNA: TGCGCCAGCAGCGACATTAGACAGGCAGATCTCTATGGCTACACCTTC; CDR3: CASSDIRQADLYGYTF
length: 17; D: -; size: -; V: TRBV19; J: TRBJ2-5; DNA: TGTGCCAGTAGTATAGGGGCCCCCGGAGGGTTAAAAGAGACCCAGTACTTC; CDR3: CASSIGAPGGLKETQYF
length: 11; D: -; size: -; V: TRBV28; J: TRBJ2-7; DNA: TGTGCCAGCACAGGGATTTACGAGCAGTACTTC; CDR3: CASTGIYEQYF
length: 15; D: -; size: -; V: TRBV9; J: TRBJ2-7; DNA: TGTGCCAGCAGCGTAGGCGGAGGGGGGGCGTACGAGCAGTACTTC; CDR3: CASSVGGGGAYEQYF
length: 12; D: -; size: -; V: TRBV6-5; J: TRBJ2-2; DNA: TGTGCCAGCAGGCCTAGGATGGGGGAGCTGTTTTTT; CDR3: CASRPRMGELFF
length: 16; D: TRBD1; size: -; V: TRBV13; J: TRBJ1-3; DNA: TGTGCCAGCAGCGACCGGGACAGGGGGCTGGAAAACACCATATATTTT; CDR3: CASSDRDRGLENTIYF
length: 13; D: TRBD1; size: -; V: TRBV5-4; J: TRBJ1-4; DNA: TGTGCCAGCAGCTTGCAGGGGGCTGAAAAACTGTTTTTT; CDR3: CASSLQGAEKLFF
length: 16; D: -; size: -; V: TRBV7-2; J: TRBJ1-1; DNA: TGTGCCAGCAGCTCATCCTTCTCCGTATTGAACACTGAAGCTTTCTTT; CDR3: CASSSSFSVLNTEAFF
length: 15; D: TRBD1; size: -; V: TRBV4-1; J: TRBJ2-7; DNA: TGCGCCAGCAGCCAAGGGACAGGGATCGGGTACGAGCAGTACTTC; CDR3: CASSQGTGIGYEQYF
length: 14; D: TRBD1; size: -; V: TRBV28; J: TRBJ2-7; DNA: TGTGCCAGCAGTTTAACAGGGGGAACCTACGAGCAGTACTTC; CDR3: CASSLTGGTYEQYF
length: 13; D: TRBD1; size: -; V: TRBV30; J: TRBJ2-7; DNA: TGTGCCTGGACTGAAACAGGGGGCCAGGAGCAGTACTTC; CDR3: CAWTETGGQEQYF
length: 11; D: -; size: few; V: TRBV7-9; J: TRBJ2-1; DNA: TGTGCCAGCAGCTTCAGCGATGAGCAGTTCTTC; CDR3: CASSFSDEQFF
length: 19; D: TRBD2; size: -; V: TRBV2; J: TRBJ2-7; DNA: TGTGCCAGCAGCCCCGGGGCTAGCGGGAGCCGCCCCGCAACCTACGAGCAGTACTTC; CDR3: CASSPGASGSRPATYEQYF
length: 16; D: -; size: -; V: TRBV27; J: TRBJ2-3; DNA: TGTGCCAGCAGTTTACTGTCGGTAGGGAGGACAGATACGCAGTATTTT; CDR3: CASSLLSVGRTDTQYF
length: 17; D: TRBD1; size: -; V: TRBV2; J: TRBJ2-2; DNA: TGTGCCAGCCGTGTAATTCCGGGACAGGAGGGCACCGGGGAGCTGTTTTTT; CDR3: CASRVIPGQEGTGELFF
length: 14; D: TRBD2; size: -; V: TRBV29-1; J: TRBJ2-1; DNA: TGCAGCGTTGAAGGCCAGCGGGACCCCAATGAGCAGTTCTTC; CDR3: CSVEGQRDPNEQFF